This entry describes one T cell receptor beta chain. Germline CDR1 GTSNPN, CDR2 SVGIG (reference sequence). V lost 4 bases and J lost 9, with 24 bases in between. The CDR3 contains 15 residues. The table came from immunoSEQ multiplex PCR; TCRdb's copy has only in-frame clones and leaves some out. The top ten hold roughly 42% of the sample, which has roughly 100,000 clones, 91% seen once. This specimen belongs to a study of T cell responses to AZD1222 COVID-19 vaccine. At the level of the study: Second doses that came at about 4 or about 12 weeks were put together.

The receptor was derived from an adult in good health. Sequenced here: peripheral blood, sampled on day 0 of AZD1222 vaccination. The chain is built from TRBV30 and TRBJ1-1, with D tentatively TRBD1 (6 bases). CDR3 residues: CAWKAPDSLLGKAFF. CDR3 DNA: TGTGCCTGGAAGGCACCGGACAGTTTATTGGGAAAAGCTTTCTTT.